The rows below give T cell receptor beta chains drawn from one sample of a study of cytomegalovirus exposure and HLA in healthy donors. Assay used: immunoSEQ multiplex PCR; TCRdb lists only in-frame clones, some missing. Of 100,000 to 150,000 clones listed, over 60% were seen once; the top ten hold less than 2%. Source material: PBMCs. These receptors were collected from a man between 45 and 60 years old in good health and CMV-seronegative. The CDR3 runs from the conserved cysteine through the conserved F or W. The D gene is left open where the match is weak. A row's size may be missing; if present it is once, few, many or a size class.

CDR3aa: CSSSLSQGHTNSPLHF; CDR3nt: TGTTCCAGCAGCTTGAGCCAGGGGCACACTAATTCACCCCTCCACTTT; d_gene: -; abundance: -; j_gene: TRBJ1-6; v_gene: TRBV7-9
CDR3aa: CASSSSGDYNEQFF; CDR3nt: TGTGCCAGCAGCTCCAGCGGGGACTACAATGAGCAGTTCTTC; d_gene: TRBD2; abundance: few; j_gene: TRBJ2-1; v_gene: TRBV7-9
CDR3aa: CASTPRQGAPLHF; CDR3nt: TGTGCCAGCACCCCTCGCCAGGGGGCACCCCTCCACTTT; d_gene: TRBD1; abundance: once; j_gene: TRBJ1-6; v_gene: TRBV6-6
CDR3aa: CASSYVGGDTEAFF; CDR3nt: TGTGCCAGTAGTTACGTAGGAGGGGACACTGAAGCTTTCTTT; d_gene: -; abundance: few; j_gene: TRBJ1-1; v_gene: TRBV19
CDR3aa: CASSQVGRGTNTDTQYF; CDR3nt: TGTGCCAGCAGCCAAGTAGGGCGGGGGACGAACACAGATACGCAGTATTTT; d_gene: TRBD2; abundance: -; j_gene: TRBJ2-3; v_gene: TRBV4-2
CDR3aa: CASSQGGTFPGELFF; CDR3nt: TGCGCCAGCAGCCAGGGTGGGACTTTCCCCGGGGAGCTGTTTTTT; d_gene: -; abundance: -; j_gene: TRBJ2-2; v_gene: TRBV4-3
CDR3aa: CASSVERFTDTQYF; CDR3nt: TGTGCCAGCAGCGTCGAGAGATTCACAGATACGCAGTATTTT; d_gene: -; abundance: -; j_gene: TRBJ2-3; v_gene: TRBV5-4
CDR3aa: CASSSQPRQFSNQPQHF; CDR3nt: TGTGCCAGCAGCTCTCAACCAAGACAGTTTAGCAATCAGCCCCAGCATTTT; d_gene: -; abundance: -; j_gene: TRBJ1-5; v_gene: TRBV7-2
CDR3aa: CASSQGRLNGNTIYF; CDR3nt: TGTGCCAGTAGTCAGGGTCGTCTAAACGGAAACACCATATATTTT; d_gene: -; abundance: once; j_gene: TRBJ1-3; v_gene: TRBV19
CDR3aa: CASSQDEGAEYGYTF; CDR3nt: TGCGCCAGCAGCCAAGATGAGGGGGCTGAATATGGCTACACCTTC; d_gene: TRBD1; abundance: -; j_gene: TRBJ1-2; v_gene: TRBV4-1
CDR3aa: CASSILAGYTGELFF; CDR3nt: TGCGCCAGCAGCATACTAGCGGGGTACACCGGGGAGCTGTTTTTT; d_gene: TRBD2; abundance: medium-sized; j_gene: TRBJ2-2; v_gene: TRBV5-1
CDR3aa: CASSLAGGDETQYF; CDR3nt: TGTGCCAGCAGCTTGGCGGGAGGGGATGAGACCCAGTACTTC; d_gene: TRBD2; abundance: -; j_gene: TRBJ2-5; v_gene: TRBV5-4
CDR3aa: CASSPVTSGGTDTQYF; CDR3nt: TGTGCCAGCAGTCCCGTGACTAGCGGGGGAACAGATACGCAGTATTTT; d_gene: TRBD2; abundance: -; j_gene: TRBJ2-3; v_gene: TRBV27